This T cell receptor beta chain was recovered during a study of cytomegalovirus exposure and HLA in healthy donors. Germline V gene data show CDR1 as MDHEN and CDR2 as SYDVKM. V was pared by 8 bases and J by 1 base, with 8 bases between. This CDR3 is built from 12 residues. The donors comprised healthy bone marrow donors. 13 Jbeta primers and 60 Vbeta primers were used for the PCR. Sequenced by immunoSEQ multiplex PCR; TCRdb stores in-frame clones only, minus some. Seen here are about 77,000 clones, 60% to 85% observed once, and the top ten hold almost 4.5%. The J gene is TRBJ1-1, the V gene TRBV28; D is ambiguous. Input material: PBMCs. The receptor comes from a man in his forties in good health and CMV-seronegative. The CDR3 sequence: CASFEGNTEAFF. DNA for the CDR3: TGTGCCAGCTTCGAGGGGAACACTGAAGCTTTCTTT.